Each of the 15 T cell receptor beta chains below was sequenced from the same sample in a study of monozygotic twins with inflammatory bowel disease. Using the 5' RACE reads, TCRdb records one entry per CDR3 protein without DNA. Across around 450,000 distinct CDR3 sequences, the top ten clones capture 2.4% of the sample. The sequencing sample was made of blood. The receptors stem from a human donor with ulcerative colitis or Crohn's disease, or a healthy co-twin of an affected twin (not recorded which).

The rearrangement links TRBV7-2 to TRBJ2-2; TCRdb picks TRBD2, but there is no DNA to check that call. The length of the CDR3 is 13 residues. CDR1 is SGHTA and CDR2 is FQGNSA in the germline V gene. This CDR3 is CASSLEGGWELFF.

The chain is built from TRBV7-2 and TRBJ2-1. Germline V gives CDR1 SGHTA, CDR2 FQGNSA. The CDR3 is 13 amino acids. The CDR3 spells CASSYLVYNEQFF.

The chain employs TRBV5-6 and TRBJ2-4. The CDR3 is made up of 16 amino acids. Germline V lookup: CDR1 SGHDT, CDR2 YYEEEE. CDR3 amino acids: CASSLDSSLAKNIQYF.

The CDR3 sequence: CASSRGQTNTEAFF. The V call is TRBV7-9, the J call TRBJ1-1; TCRdb's D call, TRBD1, is unchecked because there is no DNA. CDR3 size: 14 residues. The germline gives CDR1 SEHNR, CDR2 FQNEAQ (reference sequence).

This rearrangement joins TRBV5-1 to TRBJ2-5; the TCRdb D gene call, TRBD2, has no DNA to confirm it. The CDR3 runs 15 residues. Germline-derived CDR1 and CDR2 are SGHRS and YFSETQ. CDR3 protein: CASSPLGTGRRTQYF.

The rearrangement links TRBV27 to TRBJ2-5; TCRdb designates TRBD2, a call that cannot be tested without DNA. CDR1 and CDR2 (germline): MNHEY, SMNVEV (reference sequence). This CDR3 has 15 amino acids. CDR3: CASSPGLAGTKTQYF.

The chain couples TRBV4-2 to TRBJ2-3; TCRdb's D call of TRBD2 is untestable without DNA. Germline lookup yields CDR1 LGHNA and CDR2 YNFKEQ. This CDR3 has 20 amino acids. The CDR3 sequence is CASSQESASGRTGGTDTQYF.

V is TRBV7-2 and J is TRBJ2-6; no DNA is available, so the TRBD1 call from TCRdb remains unchecked. CDR1 and CDR2 from the germline V gene are SGHTA and FQGNSA. The CDR3 is 16 amino acids. CDR3 loop: CASSLVGDPGANVLTF.

The chain couples TRBV5-1 to TRBJ2-7; the D gene TCRdb calls, TRBD1, cannot be checked with no DNA. The CDR3 has 15 residues. Germline V gives CDR1 SGHRS, CDR2 YFSETQ. The CDR3 loop reads CASSLATGGVYEQYF.

The rearrangement joins TRBV5-1 to TRBJ2-7; lacking DNA, the TRBD2 call made by TCRdb goes unchecked. The V gene's germline CDR1 is SGHRS and CDR2 YFSETQ. This CDR3 spans 13 amino acids. The CDR3: CASRVQASYEQYF.

The V and J genes are TRBV20-1 and TRBJ2-1; the TCRdb D gene call, TRBD2, has no DNA to confirm it. CDR3 size: 14 residues. The germline V gene encodes CDR1 DFQATT and CDR2 SNEGSKA (reference sequence). The CDR3 here is CSAMTSGGAVEQFF.

The genes are TRBV4-3 and TRBJ2-4. From germline, CDR1 is LGHNA and CDR2 YSLEER. CDR3 size: 14 residues. The CDR3 here is CASSQELASAVQYF.

The genes are TRBV29-1 and TRBJ2-5. Germline CDR1 SQVTM, CDR2 ANQGSEA. The CDR3 has 11 amino acids. CDR3 sequence reads: CSVDSVGTQYF. Combining the CDR3 with reference TRBV29-1 and TRBJ2-5 gives the whole variable domain SAVISQKPSRDICQRGTSLTIQCQVDSQVTMMFWYRQQPGQSLTLIATANQGSEATYESGFVIDKFPISRPNLTFSTLTVSNMSPEDSSIYLCSVDSVGTQYFGPGTRLLVL.

The J gene is TRBJ2-5, the V gene TRBV5-1; the D call of TRBD2 rests on TCRdb alone, since no DNA is present to check it. CDR3 length: 13 amino acids. The germline CDR1 and CDR2 sequences are SGHRS and YFSETQ. CDR3 sequence: CASRLGLVETQYF. Full variable domain (missing parts from reference TRBV5-1 and TRBJ2-5): KAGVTQTPRYLIKTRGQQVTLSCSPISGHRSVSWYQQTPGQGLQFLFEYFSETQRNKGNFPGRFSGRQFSNSRSEMNVSTLELGDSALYLCASRLGLVETQYFGPGTRLLVL.

The chain has TRBV19 and TRBJ1-6. The CDR3 is 14 residues long. The germline gives CDR1 LNHDA, CDR2 SQIVND (reference sequence). The CDR3 reads CASHRSSYNSPLHF.